These 21 T cell receptor beta chains originate from one sample sequenced in a study of T cells after yellow fever vaccination. Each CDR3 protein gets one entry after TCRdb re-called the 5' RACE reads with MiXCR. This table holds around 610,000 distinct CDR3 sequences, about 14% found once. Material: PBMCs, obtained on the day of the yellow fever booster vaccination. The receptors stem from a man aged 30-40 years who received the YFV17D yellow fever vaccine.

This clonotype turned up a few times. The genes are TRBV19 and TRBJ1-6; no reliable D call. Trimming pared 4 bases from V and 6 bases from J, leaving 7 bases between. Germline V CDR1 and CDR2: LNHDA, SQIVND (reference sequence). The CDR3 loop spans 13 amino acids. The CDR3 loop is CASSTAGNSPLHF. CDR3 sequence (DNA): TGTGCCAGTAGTACAGCCGGTAATTCACCCCTCCACTTT.

This clonotype was counted only a few times. The CDR3 DNA sequence: TGTGCCATCAGTGAGTCTTCTAGCACAGATACGCAGTATTTT. This sequence encodes CAISESSSTDTQYF. This chain connects TRBV10-3 to TRBJ2-3; D is unclear. Germline values: CDR1 ENHRY, CDR2 SYGVKD. The CDR3 loop spans 14 amino acids. V was cut by 0 bases and J by 0 bases, with 4 bases left in between.

This clonotype was seen more than once but under ten times. The chain joins TRBV6-5 to TRBJ1-3, with TRBD1 matching over 8 bases. This CDR3 contains 16 residues. The J segment lost 4 bases and the V segment lost 4 bases, leaving 9 bases of the junction unmatched. In germline, CDR1 is MNHEY, CDR2 SVGAGI. As DNA, the CDR3 is TGTGCCAGCAGTTCACCACGGACAGGGCAGGGAAACACCATATATTTT. Protein product: CASSSPRTGQGNTIYF.

This chain connects TRBV29-1 to TRBJ1-5, with 9 bases fitting TRBD1. V was pared by 6 bases and J by 7 bases, with 10 bases of the junction left unmatched. The CDR3 length is 14 residues. Germline CDR1 is SQVTM and CDR2 is ANQGSEA. The CDR3 reads CSVATGGVDQPQHF. The CDR3 DNA sequence: TGCAGCGTAGCTACAGGGGGCGTAGACCAGCCCCAGCATTTT.

Ten or more counts support this clonotype. The CDR3 loop reads CASSLAPATGELFF. The CDR3 nucleotides read TGCGCCAGCAGCCTAGCCCCGGCGACCGGGGAGCTGTTTTTT. The genes are TRBV5-1 and TRBJ2-2; a weak D match, TRBD2 (5 bases). The germline V gene encodes CDR1 SGHRS and CDR2 YFSETQ. The CDR3 has 14 residues. The germline V and J ends were trimmed by 4 bases and 5 bases, with 12 bases remaining between them.

A few counts support this clonotype. This chain uses TRBV5-6 with TRBJ2-7; D uncertain. The CDR3 contains 12 residues. Germline-derived CDR1 and CDR2 are SGHDT and YYEEEE. V was pared by 4 bases and J by 1 base, with 6 bases between. This CDR3 is CASSQRSYEQYF. For the CDR3, the DNA is TGTGCCAGCAGCCAACGTTCCTACGAGCAGTACTTC.

The V gene is TRBV24-1, the J gene TRBJ2-7; D is unclear. The CDR3 runs to 16 residues. Trimming pared 3 bases from V and 3 bases from J, leaving 17 bases between. CDR1 and CDR2 (germline): KGHDR, SFDVKD. DNA for the CDR3: TGTGCCACCAGTGATAAGACGGGCAGTCAGATCTACGAGCAGTACTTC. It translates to CATSDKTGSQIYEQYF.

This clonotype has only a few counts. J is TRBJ2-1 and V is TRBV2; 7 bases are shared with TRBD2. Unmatched junction bases numbered 3, after V lost 5 bases and J lost 2 bases. CDR3 length: 14 residues. The germline CDR1 and CDR2 sequences are SNHLY and FYNNEI. The CDR3 bases are TGTGCCAGCAGTCAAAGCGGGACCTACAATGAGCAGTTCTTC. Protein product: CASSQSGTYNEQFF. The full variable domain, completed using reference TRBV2 and TRBJ2-1, is EPEVTQTPSHQVTQMGQEVILRCVPISNHLYFYWYRQILGQKVEFLVSFYNNEISEKSEIFDDQFSVERPDGSNFTLKIRSTKLEDSAMYFCASSQSGTYNEQFFGPGTRLTVL.

This clonotype was counted many times. The chain joins TRBV7-2 to TRBJ1-4, with 9 positions matching TRBD1. The CDR3 loop spans 16 amino acids. Per the germline V gene, CDR1 is SGHTA and CDR2 is FQGNSA. J gave up 5 bases and V 0 bases, and 4 bases lay outside the gene matches. The CDR3 bases are TGTGCCAGCAGCTTAGCTGGGACAGGGACGAATGAAAAACTGTTTTTT. Translated: CASSLAGTGTNEKLFF.

DNA of the CDR3: TGCGCCAGCAGCTTGTACGCGGGAGCAGATACGCAGTATTTT. Its translation: CASSLYAGADTQYF. The chain links TRBV5-1 to TRBJ2-3; 7 nucleotides match TRBD2. Germline V gene lookup returns CDR1 SGHRS and CDR2 YFSETQ. V was clipped by 1 base and J by 4 bases; unmatched bases: 3. This CDR3 comprises 14 residues.

This clonotype was seen only a few times. This chain connects TRBV12-3 or TRBV12-4 to TRBJ2-1, with TRBD2 matching over 13 bases. Germline trimming cut 9 bases from V and 5 bases from J; bases unmatched to any gene: 4. The CDR3 sequence is 14 residues long. CDR3 in amino acids: CASGTSGMDNEQFF. DNA for the CDR3: TGTGCCAGTGGGACTAGCGGGATGGACAATGAGCAGTTCTTC.

The chain uses TRBV20-1 and TRBJ2-1; 8 nucleotides match TRBD2. The junction had 12 bases not matched to a gene; V was cut back by 1 base and J by 1 base. The CDR3 spans 18 residues. CDR1 and CDR2 (germline): DFQATT, SNEGSKA (reference sequence). CDR3 protein: CSARVVREVAGSYNEQFF. The CDR3 DNA reads as TGCAGTGCTAGAGTGGTCAGGGAGGTAGCGGGATCCTACAATGAGCAGTTCTTC.

This clonotype was observed a few times. This chain connects TRBV6-9 to TRBJ1-4; D unresolved. There are 14 residues in the CDR3. Germline lookup yields CDR1 MNHGY and CDR2 SVAAGI. V dropped 8 bases and J dropped 2 bases, with 12 bases sitting between them. The CDR3 protein is CASVQDGTNEKLFF. CDR3 DNA: TGTGCCAGCGTGCAGGACGGGACTAATGAAAAACTGTTTTTT.

This sequence joins TRBV18 and TRBJ2-5, with TRBD2 matching 12 bases. After removal of 3 bases from V and 2 bases from J, the junction contained 7 bases not matched to a gene. Germline CDR1 and CDR2: KGHSH and LQKENI. The CDR3 is 17 residues long. CDR3 amino acids: CASSPPGGTSGQETQYF. The CDR3 DNA sequence: TGTGCCAGCTCACCGCCGGGCGGGACTAGCGGGCAAGAGACCCAGTACTTC. Combining the CDR3 with reference TRBV18 and TRBJ2-5 gives the whole variable domain NAGVMQNPRHLVRRRGQEARLRCSPMKGHSHVYWYRQLPEEGLKFMVYLQKENIIDESGMPKERFSAEFPKEGPSILRIQQVVRGDSAAYFCASSPPGGTSGQETQYFGPGTRLLVL.

This rearrangement joins TRBV14 to TRBJ1-1; D possibly corresponds to TRBD1 (5 bases). Per the germline V gene, CDR1 is SGHDN and CDR2 is FVKESK. The CDR3 runs 15 residues. V lost 6 bases and J 3 bases, leaving 17 bases between the germline ends. The CDR3 sequence is CASSHSIRADTEAFF. The DNA of the CDR3 is TGTGCCAGCAGTCATTCAATCAGGGCGGACACTGAAGCTTTCTTT.

The gene calls are TRBV29-1 and TRBJ1-2; D is perhaps TRBD1 (5 bases). Trimming shortened V by 5 bases and J by 8 bases, and 15 bases separated the two germline ends. The length of the CDR3 is 12 residues. The germline V gene encodes CDR1 SQVTM and CDR2 ANQGSEA. CDR3 sequence reads: CSVREGMGGYTF. DNA for the CDR3: TGCAGCGTTAGGGAGGGGATGGGGGGCTACACCTTC.

This clonotype was found a few times. The J gene is TRBJ2-7, the V gene TRBV12-3 or TRBV12-4, with D uncertain. V lost 8 bases to trimming and J lost 3 bases, with 11 bases between them. The CDR3 is 12 amino acids. The CDR3 nucleotides are TGTGCCAGCGGCTCGTTTGGCTACGAGCAGTACTTC. Its protein is CASGSFGYEQYF.

The rearrangement links TRBV9 to TRBJ2-7; D gene uncertain. V was pared by 0 bases and J by 2 bases, with 6 bases between. The CDR3 sequence is 13 residues long. Per germline, CDR1 SGDLS and CDR2 YYNGEE. For the CDR3, the DNA is TGTGCCAGCAGCGTAGCACCCACCTACGAGCAGTACTTC. Its translation is CASSVAPTYEQYF.

CDR3 nucleotides: TGCGCCAGCAGCCATGGGCGGGGCGGCCAAGAGACCCAGTACTTC. It yields the protein CASSHGRGGQETQYF. The chain recombines TRBV4-3 with TRBJ2-5, with TRBD2 as a possible D gene (6 bases). V lost 3 bases and J lost 1, with 12 bases in between. The CDR3 sequence is 15 residues long. Germline V gene sequence: CDR1 LGHNA, CDR2 YSLEER.

The chain is built from TRBV27 and TRBJ1-1; D remains ambiguous. The V end lost 2 bases, the J end lost 8 bases, and 15 bases lay between the germline ends. Per germline, CDR1 MNHEY and CDR2 SMNVEV (reference sequence). CDR3 length: 14 amino acids. CDR3 loop: CASSLRGKGGEAFF. DNA for the CDR3: TGTGCCAGCAGTTTAAGAGGGAAGGGAGGGGAAGCTTTCTTT.

V usage is TRBV5-1 and J usage is TRBJ2-7; D gene unclear. The CDR3 totals 15 residues. The V end was cut by 0 bases, the J end by 10 bases, with 20 bases between. Looked up from germline, CDR1 is SGHRS and CDR2 is YFSETQ. The CDR3 nucleotides are TGCGCCAGCAGCTTGGGTATGGCAGCCACCCTACATCAGTACTTC. Translation gives CASSLGMAATLHQYF.